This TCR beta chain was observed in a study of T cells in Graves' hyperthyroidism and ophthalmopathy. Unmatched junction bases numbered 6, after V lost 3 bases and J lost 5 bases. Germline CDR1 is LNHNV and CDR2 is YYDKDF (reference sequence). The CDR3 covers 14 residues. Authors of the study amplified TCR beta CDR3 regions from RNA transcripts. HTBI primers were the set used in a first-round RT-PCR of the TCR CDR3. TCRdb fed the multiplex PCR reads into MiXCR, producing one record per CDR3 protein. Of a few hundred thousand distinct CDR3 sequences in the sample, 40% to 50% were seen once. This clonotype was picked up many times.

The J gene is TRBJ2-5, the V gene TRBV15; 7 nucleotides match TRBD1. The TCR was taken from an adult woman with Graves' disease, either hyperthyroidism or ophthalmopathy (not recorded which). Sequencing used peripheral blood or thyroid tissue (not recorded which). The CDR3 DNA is TGTGCCACCAGCAGTACAGGGGAAGGCGAGACCCAGTACTTC. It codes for CATSSTGEGETQYF.